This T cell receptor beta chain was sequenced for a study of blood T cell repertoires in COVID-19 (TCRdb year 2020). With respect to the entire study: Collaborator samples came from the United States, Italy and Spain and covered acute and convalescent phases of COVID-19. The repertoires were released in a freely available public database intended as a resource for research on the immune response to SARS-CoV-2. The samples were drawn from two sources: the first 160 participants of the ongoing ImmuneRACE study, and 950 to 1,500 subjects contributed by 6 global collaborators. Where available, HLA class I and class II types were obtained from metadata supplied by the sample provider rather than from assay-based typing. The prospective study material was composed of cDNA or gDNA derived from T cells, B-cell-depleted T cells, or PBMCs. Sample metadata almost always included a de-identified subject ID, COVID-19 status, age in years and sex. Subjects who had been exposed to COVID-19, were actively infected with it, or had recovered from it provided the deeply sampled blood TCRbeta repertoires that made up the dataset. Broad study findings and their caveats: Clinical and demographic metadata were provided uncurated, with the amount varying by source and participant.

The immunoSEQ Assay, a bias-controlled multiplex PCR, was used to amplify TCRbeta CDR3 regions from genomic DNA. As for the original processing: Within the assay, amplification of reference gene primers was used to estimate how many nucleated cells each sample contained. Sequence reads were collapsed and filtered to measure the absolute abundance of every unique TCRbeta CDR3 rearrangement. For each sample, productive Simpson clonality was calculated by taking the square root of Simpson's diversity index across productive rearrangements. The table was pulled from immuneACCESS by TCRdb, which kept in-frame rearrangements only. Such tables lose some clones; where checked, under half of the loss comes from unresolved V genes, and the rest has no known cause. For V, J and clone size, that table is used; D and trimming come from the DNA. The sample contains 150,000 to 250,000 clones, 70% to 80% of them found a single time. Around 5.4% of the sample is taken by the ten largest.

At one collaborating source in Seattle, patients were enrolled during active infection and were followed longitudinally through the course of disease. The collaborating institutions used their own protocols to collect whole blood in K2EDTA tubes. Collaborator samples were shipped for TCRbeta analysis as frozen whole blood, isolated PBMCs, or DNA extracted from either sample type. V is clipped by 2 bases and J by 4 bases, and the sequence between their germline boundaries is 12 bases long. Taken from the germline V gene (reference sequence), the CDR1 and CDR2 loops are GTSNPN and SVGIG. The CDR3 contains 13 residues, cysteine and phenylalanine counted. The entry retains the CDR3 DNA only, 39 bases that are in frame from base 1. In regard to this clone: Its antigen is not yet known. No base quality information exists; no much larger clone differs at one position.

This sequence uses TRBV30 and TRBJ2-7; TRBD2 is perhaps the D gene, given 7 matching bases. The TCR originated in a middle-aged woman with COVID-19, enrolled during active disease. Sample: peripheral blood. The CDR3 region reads CAWSYGGRYEQYF. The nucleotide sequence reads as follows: TGTGCCTGGAGTTACGGGGGGCGGTACGAGCAGTACTTC.